The TCR beta chain described here comes from a study of cytotoxic CD8 clonotypes in ibrutinib-treated CLL (dated by TCRdb to about 2021). Regarding the study in general: The cohort was composed of roughly ten relapsed/refractory and around 15 treatment-naive patients; IGHV unmutated status was identified in roughly 17 patients. The response samples were drawn at a median of approximately 11 months into treatment, with a range of roughly 6 to 40 months. Every sample from remission and from progressive disease was obtained while the patients were still on ibrutinib. Of the approximately 90 participants in the trial, about two dozen had longitudinal samples available. Cryopreserved peripheral blood mononuclear cells were obtained prior to treatment, at the time of response, and at either disease progression or sustained remission. Responses were partial in some 24 patients and complete in 2; after median roughly 69 months follow-up, some 15 stayed in remission and about twelve progressed. On average, each sample yielded 255,043 productive templates and about 100,000 productive rearrangements. The paper's findings and limits, for the study overall: Public clonotypes were rare and either shrank or stayed stable during treatment, and the rise in clonality at ibrutinib response reflected expansion of private clonotypes. Lymph node repertoires were not examined, and the timing of sampling was not matched between patients in sustained remission and those whose disease progressed. An increase in clonality was observed at ibrutinib response, with clonality remaining stable during sustained remission and falling back toward baseline at progression. At baseline, clonality was higher than in age-matched healthy donors and showed a strong correlation with circulating CD8+ T-cell counts.

A MiSeq instrument was used for deep resolution sequencing, which targeted depths ranging from 1 in 1 million up to 1 in 200,000 T cells, with coverage averaging 10x for each clonotype. The immunoSEQ hsTCRB Kit was used to generate the TCR beta libraries. In the original analysis: The data were analyzed with ImmunoSEQ Analyzer and ImmunoSEQ Data Assistant, and V, D and J gene assignments followed IMGT definitions. Clonality was computed as one minus normalized Shannon entropy of productive rearrangement frequencies, ranging from 0 to 1. Only overrepresented clonotypes making up at least 0.05% of each patient's repertoire were included in the public clonotype analysis. Repertoires from some 13 age-matched healthy donors in immuneACCESS were used as clonality controls. TCRdb carries this immuneACCESS record with in-frame sequences only. Its versions omit some clonotypes, under half of them owing to an unresolved V gene in the studies checked, with the rest unexplained. That table supplies the V and J calls and clone size; D and trimming were determined from the DNA. A total of around 140,000 clones appear in this sample, 60% to 85% of them only once. The top ten hold 28% of the sample.

The meaning of the sample's time point label: about a year on ibrutinib. For TCR beta library preparation, roughly 2 micrograms of genomic DNA were extracted from the cryopreserved PBMCs. Longitudinal blood samples from CLL patients receiving ibrutinib monotherapy were subjected to high-throughput TCR beta sequencing. The patients were enrolled in a single-center, open-label phase 2 trial of ibrutinib monotherapy. Points on this clone: Its cognate antigen has yet to be identified. Qualities for individual bases were not recorded, and no much larger clone is one base off.

Unmatched junction bases come to 12, with V trimmed by 0 bases and J by 2 bases. CDR1 SNHLY and CDR2 FYNNEI are derived from the germline V gene. From the cysteine through the phenylalanine, the CDR3 covers 18 amino acids. The retained sequence is limited to the CDR3, 54 bases, with the frame set at the first base. This clonotype was sampled from a human donor with chronic lymphocytic leukemia. The material was PBMCs, obtained after 12 months of ibrutinib treatment. The chain employs TRBV2 and TRBJ2-5; 7 of the junction bases match TRBD1. The nucleotide sequence is given as TGTGCCAGCAGTGAAGCACCACCGGGACAGTGGGGGCAAGAGACCCAGTACTTC. This yields the protein CASSEAPPGQWGQETQYF. Beyond the CDR3, the reference TRBV2 and TRBJ2-5 genes provide the residues; the full variable domain reads: EPEVTQTPSHQVTQMGQEVILRCVPISNHLYFYWYRQILGQKVEFLVSFYNNEISEKSEIFDDQFSVERPDGSNFTLKIRSTKLEDSAMYFCASSEAPPGQWGQETQYFGPGTRLLVL.